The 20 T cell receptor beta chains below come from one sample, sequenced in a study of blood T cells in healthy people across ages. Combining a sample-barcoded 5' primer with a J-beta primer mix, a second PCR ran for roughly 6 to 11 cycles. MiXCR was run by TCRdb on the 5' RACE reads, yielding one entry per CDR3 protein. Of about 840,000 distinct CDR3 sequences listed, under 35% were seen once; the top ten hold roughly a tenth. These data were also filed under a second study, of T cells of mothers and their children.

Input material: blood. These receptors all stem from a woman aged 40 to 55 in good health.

The CDR3 region has the DNA TGTGCCAGCAGCTTAGGTGGGACCGGTACCTCCTACGAGCAGTACTTC. Its translation is CASSLGGTGTSYEQYF. The chain carries TRBV7-2 and TRBJ2-7; D is tentatively TRBD1 or TRBD2 (5 bases each). This CDR3 spans 16 amino acids. Trimming removed 1 base at V and 0 bases at J, with 13 bases between. Germline V CDR1 and CDR2: SGHTA, FQGNSA. Using reference TRBV7-2 and TRBJ2-7 for the parts outside the CDR3, the full variable domain is GAGVSQSPSNKVTEKGKDVELRCDPISGHTALYWYRQSLGQGLEFLIYFQGNSAPDKSGLPSDRFSAERTGGSVSTLTIQRTQQEDSAVYLCASSLGGTGTSYEQYFGPGTRLTVT.

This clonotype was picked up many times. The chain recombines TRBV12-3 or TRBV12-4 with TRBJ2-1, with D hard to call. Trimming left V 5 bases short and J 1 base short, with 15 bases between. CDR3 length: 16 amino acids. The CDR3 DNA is TGTGCCAGCAGTCGTCCCCCCAGGCGGTCCTACAATGAGCAGTTCTTC. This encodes CASSRPPRRSYNEQFF.

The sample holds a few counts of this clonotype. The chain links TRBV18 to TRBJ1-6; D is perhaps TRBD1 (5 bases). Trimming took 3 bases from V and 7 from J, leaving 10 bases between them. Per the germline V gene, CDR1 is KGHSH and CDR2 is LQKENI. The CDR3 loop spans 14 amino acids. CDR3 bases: TGTGCCAGCTCACCTGCGACAGAGAATTCACCCCTCCACTTT. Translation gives CASSPATENSPLHF.

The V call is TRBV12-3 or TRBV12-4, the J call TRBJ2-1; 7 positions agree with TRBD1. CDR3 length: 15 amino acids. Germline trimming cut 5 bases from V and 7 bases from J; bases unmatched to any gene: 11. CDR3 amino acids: CASSPTGIDWNEQFF. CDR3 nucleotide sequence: TGTGCCAGCAGTCCGACAGGGATCGACTGGAATGAGCAGTTCTTC.

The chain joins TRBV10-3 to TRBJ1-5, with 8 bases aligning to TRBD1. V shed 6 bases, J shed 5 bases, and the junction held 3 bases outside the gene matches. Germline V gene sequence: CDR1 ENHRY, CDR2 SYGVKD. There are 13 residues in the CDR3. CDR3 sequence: CAISVTGDQPQHF. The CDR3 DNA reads TGTGCCATCAGCGTGACAGGGGATCAGCCCCAGCATTTT.

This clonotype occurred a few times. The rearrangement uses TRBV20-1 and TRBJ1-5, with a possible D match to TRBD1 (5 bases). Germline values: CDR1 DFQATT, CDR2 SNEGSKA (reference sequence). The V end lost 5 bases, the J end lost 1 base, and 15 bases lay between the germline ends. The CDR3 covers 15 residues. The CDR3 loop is CSAPPGAGSNQPQHF. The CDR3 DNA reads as TGCAGTGCTCCTCCCGGGGCGGGGAGCAATCAGCCCCAGCATTTT.

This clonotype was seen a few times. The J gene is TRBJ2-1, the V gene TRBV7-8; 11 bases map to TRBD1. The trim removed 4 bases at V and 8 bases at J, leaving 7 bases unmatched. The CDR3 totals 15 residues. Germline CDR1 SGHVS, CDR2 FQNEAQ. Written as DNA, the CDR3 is TGTGCCAGCAGCTCTCCGGACAGGGGGCAGTATGAGCAGTTCTTC. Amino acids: CASSSPDRGQYEQFF.

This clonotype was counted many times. CDR3 residues: CAGRGFNEQFF. CDR3 DNA: TGTGCCGGACGAGGGTTTAATGAGCAGTTCTTC. The chain couples TRBV7-2 to TRBJ2-1, with TRBD2 as a possible D gene (5 bases). Trimming removed 11 bases at V and 7 bases at J, with 12 bases between. Germline V lookup: CDR1 SGHTA, CDR2 FQGNSA. This CDR3 spans 11 amino acids.

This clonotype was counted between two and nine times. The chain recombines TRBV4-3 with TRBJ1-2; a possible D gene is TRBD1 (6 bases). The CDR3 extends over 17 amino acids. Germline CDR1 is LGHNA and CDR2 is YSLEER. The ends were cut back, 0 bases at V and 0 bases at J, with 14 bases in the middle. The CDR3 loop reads CASSQDNRETPNYGYTF. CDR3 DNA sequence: TGCGCCAGCAGCCAAGATAACAGGGAAACCCCTAACTATGGCTACACCTTC.

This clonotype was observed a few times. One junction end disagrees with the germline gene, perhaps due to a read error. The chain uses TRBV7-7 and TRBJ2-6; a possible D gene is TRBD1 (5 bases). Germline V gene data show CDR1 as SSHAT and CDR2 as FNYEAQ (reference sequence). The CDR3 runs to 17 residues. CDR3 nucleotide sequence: TGTGCTAGCAGCTTAGGGCCGGCAGGGTCCGGGGCCAACGTCCTGACTTTC. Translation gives CASSLGPAGSGANVLTF.

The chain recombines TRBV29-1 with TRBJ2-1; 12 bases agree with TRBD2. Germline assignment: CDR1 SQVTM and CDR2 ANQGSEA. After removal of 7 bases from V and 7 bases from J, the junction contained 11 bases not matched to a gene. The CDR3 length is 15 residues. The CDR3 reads CSAQQLAGGGNEQFF. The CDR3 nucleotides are TGCAGCGCTCAACAACTAGCGGGGGGTGGGAATGAGCAGTTCTTC.

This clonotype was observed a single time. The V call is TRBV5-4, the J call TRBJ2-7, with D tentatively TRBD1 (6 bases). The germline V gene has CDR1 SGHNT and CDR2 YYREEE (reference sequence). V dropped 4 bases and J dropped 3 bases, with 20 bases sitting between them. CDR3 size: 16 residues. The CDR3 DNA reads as TGTGCCAGCAGCCTGGGGGCGGTCTCGGGCGGCTACGAGCAGTACTTC. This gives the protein CASSLGAVSGGYEQYF.

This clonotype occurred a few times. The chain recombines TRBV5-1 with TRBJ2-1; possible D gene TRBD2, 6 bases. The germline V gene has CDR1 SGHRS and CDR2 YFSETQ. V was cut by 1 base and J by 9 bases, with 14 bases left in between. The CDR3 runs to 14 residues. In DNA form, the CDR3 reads TGCGCCAGCAGCTTGCTTATTGAGGGAGGTGAGCAGTTCTTC. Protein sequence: CASSLLIEGGEQFF.

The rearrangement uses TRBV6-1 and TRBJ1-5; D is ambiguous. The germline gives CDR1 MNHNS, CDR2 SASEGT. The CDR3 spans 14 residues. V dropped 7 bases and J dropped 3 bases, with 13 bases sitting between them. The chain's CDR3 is CASTDKGNNQPQHF. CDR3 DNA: TGTGCCAGCACCGATAAGGGTAACAATCAGCCCCAGCATTTT.

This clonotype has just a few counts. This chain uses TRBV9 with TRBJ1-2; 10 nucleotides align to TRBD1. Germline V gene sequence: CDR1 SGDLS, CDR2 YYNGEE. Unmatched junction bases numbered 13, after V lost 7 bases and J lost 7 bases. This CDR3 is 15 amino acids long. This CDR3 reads CASGEEPGQGIGYTF. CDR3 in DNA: TGTGCCAGCGGCGAAGAGCCGGGACAGGGGATTGGCTACACCTTC.

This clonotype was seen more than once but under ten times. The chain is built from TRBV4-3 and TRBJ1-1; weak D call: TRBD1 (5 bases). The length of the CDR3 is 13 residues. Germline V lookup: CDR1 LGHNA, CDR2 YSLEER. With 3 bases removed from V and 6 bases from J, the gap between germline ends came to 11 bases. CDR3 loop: CASSQAGTAEAFF. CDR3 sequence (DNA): TGCGCCAGCAGCCAGGCAGGGACCGCTGAAGCTTTCTTT.

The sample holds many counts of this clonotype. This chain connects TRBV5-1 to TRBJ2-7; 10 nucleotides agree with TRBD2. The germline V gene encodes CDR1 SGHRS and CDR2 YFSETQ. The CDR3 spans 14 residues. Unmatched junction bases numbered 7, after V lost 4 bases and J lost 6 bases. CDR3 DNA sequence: TGCGCCAGCAGCCTGGGACTAGCGCGCCCCGAGCAGTACTTC. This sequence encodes CASSLGLARPEQYF.

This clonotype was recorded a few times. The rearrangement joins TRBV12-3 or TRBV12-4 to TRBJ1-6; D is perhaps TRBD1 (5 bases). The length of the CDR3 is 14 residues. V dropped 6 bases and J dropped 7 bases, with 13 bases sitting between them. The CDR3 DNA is TGTGCCAGCAGAGAGGGACTTGCGAATTCACCCCTCCACTTT. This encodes CASREGLANSPLHF.

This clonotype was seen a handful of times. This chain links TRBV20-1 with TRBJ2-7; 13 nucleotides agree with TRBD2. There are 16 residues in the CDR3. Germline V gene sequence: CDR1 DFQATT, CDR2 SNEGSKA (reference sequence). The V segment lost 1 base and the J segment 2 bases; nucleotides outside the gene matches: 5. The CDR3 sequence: CSARGGLAGYTYEQYF. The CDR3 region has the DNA TGCAGTGCTAGAGGGGGACTAGCGGGGTATACCTACGAGCAGTACTTC.

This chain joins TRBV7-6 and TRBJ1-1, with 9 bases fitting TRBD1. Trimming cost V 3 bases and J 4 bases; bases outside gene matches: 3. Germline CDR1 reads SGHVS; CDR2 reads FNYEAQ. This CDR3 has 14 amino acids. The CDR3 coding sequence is TGTGCCAGCAGCTTTGGGACAGGGTTCACTGAAGCTTTCTTT. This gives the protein CASSFGTGFTEAFF.